This T cell receptor beta chain was recovered during a study of blood T cell repertoires in COVID-19. Study context: The United States, Italy and Spain were the sources of the acute and convalescent COVID-19 samples. T cells, B-cell-depleted T cells, or PBMCs provided the cDNA or gDNA that served as material.

Using immunoSEQ multiplex PCR, the repertoire was profiled, and TCRdb retains in-frame clones only, with some absent. Of about 150,000 clones in the sample, about four fifths were seen once. Germline assignment: CDR1 MRHNA and CDR2 SNTAGT. V gave up 5 bases and J gave up 2 bases; unmatched junction bases: 8. This CDR3 contains 16 residues. The receptor was isolated from a woman in her sixties or seventies with acute or convalescent COVID-19. Sequenced input: peripheral blood. The rearrangement joins TRBV6-4 to TRBJ2-1, with TRBD2 matching over 8 bases. CDR3 in amino acids: CASSWSAGLAYNEQFF. The CDR3 coding sequence is TGTGCCAGCAGTTGGAGCGCGGGACTAGCCTACAATGAGCAGTTCTTC.